This T cell receptor beta chain was captured in a study of T cells in Graves' hyperthyroidism and ophthalmopathy. There are many counts of this clonotype. Its antigen is currently unknown. What was amplified from RNA transcripts were TCR beta CDR3 regions. HTBI primers were the set used in a first-round RT-PCR of the TCR CDR3. TCRdb called the multiplex PCR reads again in MiXCR, with one record for every CDR3 protein. The repertoire holds hundreds of thousands of distinct CDR3 sequences, with less than 25% as singletons. Orbital computed tomography and thyroid ultrasound, together with serum TRAb and thyroxine and clinical symptoms, were used for diagnoses. The study's findings and limits: The model foresaw ophthalmopathy a median about 6.1 months prior to onset.

CDR3 length: 15 residues. Trimming removed 0 bases from V and 6 bases from J, with 12 bases in between. Germline CDR1 reads LGHDT; CDR2 reads YNNKEL (reference sequence). The chain couples TRBV3-1 to TRBJ1-5, with D perhaps matching TRBD1 (6 bases). The receptor comes from a man aged 25-45 years with Graves' ophthalmopathy. Input material: blood. The CDR3 sequence: CASSQDRGVSQPQHF. CDR3 in DNA: TGTGCCAGCAGCCAAGATAGGGGGGTAAGTCAGCCCCAGCATTTT.